This TCR beta chain was recovered during a study of CD8 T cells in ankylosing spondylitis. V lost 0 bases and J 6 bases, leaving 10 bases between the germline ends. This CDR3 has 14 residues. Germline V gives CDR1 MNHEY, CDR2 SVGAGI. One entry per CDR3 protein, called by TCRdb with MiXCR from the 5' RACE reads. The table records about 230,000 distinct CDR3 sequences, 8.2% of them present only once. The sample consisted of blood, either unsorted or a sorted T cell fraction (not recorded which). The receptor's source is a female donor with ankylosing spondylitis or in good health (not recorded which). V and J are TRBV6-5 and TRBJ2-3; D is unresolved. CDR3 protein: CASSYSGTRDTQYF. The CDR3 region has the DNA TGTGCCAGCAGTTACTCGGGCACACGGGATACGCAGTATTTT.